These 27 T cell receptor beta chains came from one sample sequenced in a study of patients and donors after allogeneic stem cell transplantation. TCRdb called the RT-PCR reads again in MiXCR, with one record for every CDR3 protein. The sample contains approximately 160,000 distinct CDR3 sequences, about 29% of which appear only once. Source material: blood, either unsorted or a sorted T cell fraction (not recorded which). These receptors were collected from a human donor who was either an allogeneic HSCT recipient or a stem cell or donor lymphocyte infusion donor (not recorded which). It is not recorded whose cells these are; they may come from a transplant donor.

The chain is built from TRBV28 and TRBJ2-1; D might be TRBD1 or TRBD2, each matching 6 bases. The CDR3 extends over 16 amino acids. Germline V lookup: CDR1 MDHEN, CDR2 SYDVKM. The V and J ends lost 4 bases and 5 bases respectively, with 18 bases between them. The CDR3, as DNA: TGTGCCAGCAGTTCTCCCCAAAGGGGGGTAAACAATGAGCAGTTCTTC. Translating gives CASSSPQRGVNNEQFF.

The chain has TRBV9 and TRBJ2-1; D is uncertain. Germline CDR1 SGDLS, CDR2 YYNGEE. V lost 1 base and J 6 bases, leaving 5 bases between the germline ends. This CDR3 has 12 residues. This CDR3 reads CASSVMGNEQFF. Written as DNA, the CDR3 is TGTGCCAGCAGCGTAATGGGCAATGAGCAGTTCTTC. Full variable domain (rest looked up from reference TRBV9 and TRBJ2-1): DSGVTQTPKHLITATGQRVTLRCSPRSGDLSVYWYQQSLDQGLQFLIQYYNGEERAKGNILERFSAQQFPDLHSELNLSSLELGDSALYFCASSVMGNEQFFGPGTRLTVL.

This clonotype was observed once. The chain employs TRBV4-2 and TRBJ2-7; D remains ambiguous. V lost 3 bases and J lost 0, with 6 bases in between. Germline V gene lookup returns CDR1 LGHNA and CDR2 YNFKEQ. The CDR3 runs 13 residues. The CDR3 reads CASSHLSSYEQYF. The DNA of the CDR3 is TGTGCCAGCAGCCACCTGAGCTCCTACGAGCAGTACTTC.

The genes are TRBV10-2 and TRBJ2-1; possible D gene TRBD2, 6 bases. CDR3 length equals 13 residues. Trimming stripped 4 bases from V and 3 bases from J, with 7 bases between. The V gene's germline CDR1 is WSHSY and CDR2 SAAADI. In DNA, the CDR3 is TGCGCCAGCAGTGGGGACTTCTACAATGAGCAGTTCTTC. This codes for CASSGDFYNEQFF.

This chain connects TRBV9 to TRBJ1-6; TRBD1 agrees at 7 bases. Germline CDR1 and CDR2: SGDLS and YYNGEE. The CDR3 contains 12 residues. J lost 13 bases, V lost 6 bases, and 7 bases had no gene match. The CDR3 sequence: CASNRDRPPLHF. The CDR3 nucleotides read TGTGCCAGCAACCGGGACAGACCGCCCCTCCACTTT.

V gene TRBV6-2 or TRBV6-3 combines with J gene TRBJ1-5; the D is unclear. The V end lost 2 bases, the J end lost 6 bases, and 11 bases lay between the germline ends. Germline V CDR1 and CDR2: MNHEY, SVGEGT. The CDR3 covers 14 residues. Here the CDR3 DNA reads TGTGCCAGCAGTTACGTGGTCAAGTCTCAGCCCCAGCATTTT. This gives the protein CASSYVVKSQPQHF.

This clonotype was seen a handful of times. This chain joins TRBV18 and TRBJ2-5; D remains ambiguous. The V gene's germline CDR1 is KGHSH and CDR2 LQKENI. This CDR3 contains 13 residues. V lost 2 bases and J lost 5, with 9 bases in between. CDR3 nucleotides: TGTGCCAGCTCACCATTAGGGCGCGAGACCCAGTACTTC. Protein product: CASSPLGRETQYF.

This clonotype was recorded a few times. The chain uses TRBV12-3 or TRBV12-4 and TRBJ2-7, with unresolved D. V lost 5 bases, J lost 9 bases, and 11 bases lay in between. The CDR3 contains 11 residues. CDR3 sequence: CASSPGKGQYF. The CDR3, as DNA: TGTGCCAGCAGTCCCGGAAAAGGGCAGTACTTC.

The V and J genes are TRBV18 and TRBJ2-1, with 8 bases fitting TRBD2. The CDR3 consists of 14 residues. Per germline, CDR1 KGHSH and CDR2 LQKENI. The trim removed 3 bases at V and 6 bases at J, leaving 4 bases unmatched. CDR3: CASSPRLASNEQFF. The CDR3, as DNA: TGTGCCAGCTCACCGCGACTAGCGAGCAATGAGCAGTTCTTC.

CDR3 sequence (DNA): TGCAGTGCTAGAGACCTGAAGGGGGCGTGGTCCACAGATACGCAGTATTTT. Translating it yields CSARDLKGAWSTDTQYF. The chain links TRBV20-1 to TRBJ2-3; 7 nucleotides agree with TRBD1. Germline CDR1 is DFQATT and CDR2 is SNEGSKA (reference sequence). The CDR3 runs to 17 residues. V trimming: 0 bases; J trimming: 2 bases; junction bases outside the gene matches: 11.

The sample holds many counts of this clonotype. The CDR3 DNA reads TGCGCCAGCAGCTTGGGCATTAACTATGGCTACACCTTC. Translated: CASSLGINYGYTF. V and J are TRBV5-1 and TRBJ1-2, with D unresolved. CDR1 is SGHRS, CDR2 YFSETQ, per germline. The CDR3 sequence is 13 residues long. V shed 0 bases and J shed 1 base, with 4 bases lying between them. Together with reference TRBV5-1 and TRBJ1-2, the CDR3 gives the full variable domain: KAGVTQTPRYLIKTRGQQVTLSCSPISGHRSVSWYQQTPGQGLQFLFEYFSETQRNKGNFPGRFSGRQFSNSRSEMNVSTLELGDSALYLCASSLGINYGYTFGSGTRLTVV.

The chain joins TRBV7-2 to TRBJ2-1; the D gene could be TRBD1 or TRBD2 (5 bases each). This CDR3 has 17 residues. Germline CDR1 and CDR2: SGHTA and FQGNSA. V lost 4 bases and J 6 bases, leaving 22 bases between the germline ends. In DNA, the CDR3 is TGTGCCAGCAGCTCCTATTGGGACCCGACTTGGACCAATGAGCAGTTCTTC. Its translation is CASSSYWDPTWTNEQFF. Using reference TRBV7-2 and TRBJ2-1 for the parts outside the CDR3, the full variable domain is GAGVSQSPSNKVTEKGKDVELRCDPISGHTALYWYRQSLGQGLEFLIYFQGNSAPDKSGLPSDRFSAERTGGSVSTLTIQRTQQEDSAVYLCASSSYWDPTWTNEQFFGPGTRLTVL.

The chain has TRBV10-3 and TRBJ2-7, with 7 bases aligning to TRBD2. V gave up 6 bases and J gave up 4 bases; unmatched junction bases: 3. The germline gives CDR1 ENHRY, CDR2 SYGVKD. The CDR3 spans 12 residues. This CDR3 reads CAIRASGYEQYF. Here the CDR3 DNA reads TGTGCCATCAGGGCTAGCGGATACGAGCAGTACTTC.

The CDR3 sequence is CASSLVGTYEKLFF. In DNA form, the CDR3 reads TGTGCCAGCAGTTTGGTAGGGACATATGAAAAACTGTTTTTT. The chain combines TRBV28 with TRBJ1-4, with D possibly TRBD1 on 6 matching bases. CDR1 is MDHEN and CDR2 is SYDVKM in the germline V gene. The CDR3 has 14 residues. The V and J ends lost 3 bases and 6 bases respectively, with 11 bases between them.

As regards this clonotype: An end of the junction does not agree with germline; a read error may underlie this. V is TRBV12-5 and J is TRBJ2-5, with a tentative D call TRBD2 (5 bases). CDR3 size: 13 residues. CDR1 and CDR2 from the germline V gene are LGHNT and FRNRAP. The CDR3 coding sequence is TGTGCTTGTGGTTTGGTACCGGGGGAGACCCAGTACTTC. Its translation is CACGLVPGETQYF.

This clonotype was found a few times. The CDR3 sequence is CSALPPQGTGNTIYF. In DNA form, the CDR3 reads TGCAGTGCCCTCCCCCCCCAGGGAACGGGAAACACCATATATTTT. The V and J genes are TRBV20-1 and TRBJ1-3; tentatively, D is TRBD1 (5 bases). Trimming removed 6 bases from V and 4 bases from J, with 19 bases in between. Germline lookup yields CDR1 DFQATT and CDR2 SNEGSKA (reference sequence). The CDR3 has 15 amino acids.

The chain employs TRBV6-1 and TRBJ2-1; a possible D gene is TRBD2 (6 bases). The CDR3 is 14 amino acids. Trimming took 7 bases from V and 4 from J, leaving 14 bases between them. CDR1 MNHNS and CDR2 SASEGT come from the germline V gene. The CDR3 DNA is TGTGCCAGCAAGCGGGCCCTAGGGTACAATGAGCAGTTCTTC. It translates to CASKRALGYNEQFF.

This chain connects TRBV19 to TRBJ2-7, with TRBD2 identical over 12 bases. V was clipped by 4 bases and J by 0 bases; unmatched bases: 1. The CDR3 spans 15 residues. Germline-derived CDR1 and CDR2 are LNHDA and SQIVND (reference sequence). The DNA for the CDR3 is TGTGCCAGTAGTAGACTAGCGGGGGCCTCCTACGAGCAGTACTTC. It translates to CASSRLAGASYEQYF. Drawing the rest from reference TRBV19 and TRBJ2-7, the complete variable domain is DGGITQSPKYLFRKEGQNVTLSCEQNLNHDAMYWYRQDPGQGLRLIYYSQIVNDFQKGDIAEGYSVSREKKESFPLTVTSAQKNPTAFYLCASSRLAGASYEQYFGPGTRLTVT.

The chain joins TRBV6-2 or TRBV6-3 to TRBJ2-2; TRBD1 is a possible D gene (6 bases). CDR1 is MNHEY and CDR2 is SVGEGT in the germline V gene. The CDR3 is made up of 13 amino acids. V lost 8 bases and J lost 0, with 7 bases in between. CDR3 protein: CASGTSNTGELFF. The DNA of the CDR3 is TGTGCCAGCGGGACATCGAACACCGGGGAGCTGTTTTTT.

This clonotype came up a few times. The J gene is TRBJ2-7, the V gene TRBV12-3 or TRBV12-4, with D perhaps assigned TRBD1 or TRBD2 (6 bases each). Trimming stripped 6 bases from V and 0 bases from J, with 18 bases between. The CDR3 consists of 16 residues. The CDR3: CASSYVWGAGSYEQYF. As DNA, the CDR3 is TGTGCCAGCAGCTATGTCTGGGGGGCTGGCTCCTACGAGCAGTACTTC.

This clonotype has a single count. This chain links TRBV5-1 with TRBJ2-2, with TRBD1 matching over 8 bases. With 4 bases clipped from V and 2 bases from J, the junction kept 4 bases outside the gene matches. Looked up from germline, CDR1 is SGHRS and CDR2 is YFSETQ. The CDR3 is 15 residues long. CDR3: CASSPGQDNTGELFF. The CDR3 region has the DNA TGCGCCAGCAGCCCGGGACAGGATAACACCGGGGAGCTGTTTTTT.

The V call is TRBV12-3 or TRBV12-4, the J call TRBJ2-1, with D perhaps TRBD1 (6 bases). With 6 bases removed from V and 7 bases from J, the gap between germline ends came to 16 bases. This CDR3 has 14 amino acids. CDR3 bases: TGTGCCAGCAGACCCTTAACAGGGAGTAATGAGCAGTTCTTC. Translated, it gives CASRPLTGSNEQFF.

This clonotype occurred a few times. The chain uses TRBV20-1 and TRBJ2-7; D possibly corresponds to TRBD1 (5 bases). Looked up from germline, CDR1 is DFQATT and CDR2 is SNEGSKA (reference sequence). The CDR3 spans 15 residues. V lost 5 bases, J lost 4 bases, and 21 bases lay in between. The chain's CDR3 is CSAPADSSGFYEQYF. As DNA, the CDR3 is TGCAGTGCTCCAGCCGACAGTTCTGGGTTTTACGAGCAGTACTTC.

This clonotype has more than one count but fewer than ten. The chain is built from TRBV12-3 or TRBV12-4 and TRBJ1-2; 8 bases fit TRBD1. CDR3 length equals 13 residues. The V gene end was trimmed by 3 bases and the J gene end by 7 bases; junction bases not matched to a gene: 4. The CDR3 sequence: CASSFSTGAGYTF. CDR3 bases: TGTGCCAGCAGTTTCTCGACAGGGGCTGGCTACACCTTC.

CDR3 sequence reads: CASSLLFDSSYEQYF. In nucleotides, the CDR3 is TGTGCCAGCAGTTTATTGTTCGACAGCTCCTACGAGCAGTACTTC. The genes are TRBV27 and TRBJ2-7; possibly TRBD1 for D (5 bases). Trimming pared 1 base from V and 0 bases from J, leaving 10 bases between. CDR1 and CDR2 from the germline V gene are MNHEY and SMNVEV (reference sequence). The length of the CDR3 is 15 residues.

The J gene is TRBJ2-2, the V gene TRBV10-3; D not resolved. Trimming removed 2 bases from V and 5 bases from J, with 12 bases in between. Germline CDR1 is ENHRY and CDR2 is SYGVKD. The CDR3 loop spans 15 amino acids. CDR3: CAISEGPLWTGELFF. Here the CDR3 DNA reads TGTGCCATCAGTGAGGGTCCCCTTTGGACCGGGGAGCTGTTTTTT.

This clonotype has a handful of counts. V usage is TRBV12-3 or TRBV12-4 and J usage is TRBJ1-1; no clear D. V shed 3 bases and J shed 3 bases, with 11 bases lying between them. The CDR3 has 14 residues. The chain's CDR3 is CASSFRPGDTEAFF. CDR3 coding DNA: TGTGCCAGCAGTTTCAGACCCGGGGACACTGAAGCTTTCTTT.